The 32 T cell receptor beta chains reported below all come from one sample, sequenced in a study of cytomegalovirus exposure and HLA in healthy donors. PCR employed 60 Vbeta and 13 Jbeta primers. Produced via immunoSEQ multiplex PCR; TCRdb's table is partial and in-frame only. Of a few hundred thousand clones listed, roughly four fifths are singletons. Sequenced sample: PBMCs. These receptors came from a woman aged 55-75 years in good health and CMV-seropositive.

This chain links TRBV6-4 with TRBJ2-6, with 9 bases aligning to TRBD1. Germline V CDR1 and CDR2: MRHNA, SNTAGT. With 5 bases clipped from V and 0 bases from J, the junction kept 5 bases outside the gene matches. The CDR3 spans 17 residues. The CDR3 region has the DNA TGTGCCAGCAGTCCCGGGACAGGGTCCTCTGGGGCCAACGTCCTGACTTTC. Translating it yields CASSPGTGSSGANVLTF.

The J gene is TRBJ1-2, the V gene TRBV5-1; no clear D gene. The ends were cut back, 3 bases at V and 0 bases at J, with 6 bases in the middle. From germline, CDR1 is SGHRS and CDR2 YFSETQ. The CDR3 spans 13 residues. The CDR3 sequence is CASSSSANYGYTF. The CDR3, as DNA: TGCGCCAGCAGCTCGTCGGCTAACTATGGCTACACCTTC.

The chain joins TRBV6-1 to TRBJ1-2, with D possibly matching TRBD1 (6 bases). Germline CDR1 reads MNHNS; CDR2 reads SASEGT. This CDR3 has 15 residues. Between the trimmed V and J ends, which lost 0 bases and 4 bases, there was a span of 12 bases. The CDR3 reads CASSEAQGFIYGYTF. CDR3 in DNA: TGTGCCAGCAGTGAAGCTCAGGGGTTTATCTATGGCTACACCTTC.

The chain employs TRBV6-1 and TRBJ1-5; a weak D match, TRBD1 (5 bases). The germline V gene has CDR1 MNHNS and CDR2 SASEGT. This CDR3 region has 15 residues. The V end lost 6 bases, the J end lost 7 bases, and 19 bases lay between the germline ends. The CDR3 nucleotides read TGTGCCAGCAGCGCAGACCGGCCAGGGTTGCAGCCCCAGCATTTT. It encodes CASSADRPGLQPQHF.

V is TRBV13 and J is TRBJ2-7; D perhaps matches TRBD1 (8 bases). This CDR3 is built from 18 residues. Trimming took off 2 bases at V and 1 base at J, with 21 bases between the two ends. Germline loops: CDR1 PRHDT, CDR2 FYEKMQ (reference sequence). This chain's CDR3 is CASSLQGAASGDSYEQYF. CDR3 DNA sequence: TGTGCCAGCAGCTTACAGGGGGCAGCTAGCGGAGATTCCTACGAGCAGTACTTC.

The V call is TRBV10-3, the J call TRBJ2-7; D uncertain. The CDR3 is made up of 11 amino acids. V was shortened by 11 bases and J by 4 bases, with 12 bases between the two germline ends. CDR1 is ENHRY, CDR2 SYGVKD, per germline. The CDR3 region has the DNA TGTGCCGCGGCTTCGGGTTACGAGCAGTACTTC. Translated: CAAASGYEQYF.

As DNA, the CDR3 is TGTGCCAGCAAGTCAGGGGCAGAGACCCAGTACTTC. Its protein product is CASKSGAETQYF. This rearrangement joins TRBV2 to TRBJ2-5, with D possibly matching TRBD1 (6 bases). The CDR3 runs 12 residues. V was shortened by 7 bases and J by 4 bases, with 10 bases between the two germline ends. Per germline, CDR1 SNHLY and CDR2 FYNNEI.

This clone was recorded many times. The rearrangement uses TRBV9 and TRBJ1-3; D possibly corresponds to TRBD1 (5 bases). The germline V and J ends were trimmed by 0 bases and 3 bases, with 13 bases remaining between them. This CDR3 is 16 amino acids long. Germline V gene data show CDR1 as SGDLS and CDR2 as YYNGEE. The CDR3 sequence is CASSVGGDSSGNTIYF. The CDR3 region has the DNA TGTGCCAGCAGCGTAGGGGGGGATAGTAGTGGAAACACCATATATTTT.

The chain recombines TRBV5-1 with TRBJ1-3; TRBD1 agrees at 7 bases. V lost 0 bases, J lost 2 bases, and 5 bases stayed unmatched. CDR3 length: 16 amino acids. Germline CDR1 is SGHRS and CDR2 is YFSETQ. Here the CDR3 reads CASSLGQGLTGNTIYF. The CDR3 coding sequence is TGCGCCAGCAGCTTGGGACAGGGTTTAACTGGAAACACCATATATTTT.

The chain carries TRBV7-2 and TRBJ1-1; weak D call: TRBD1 (6 bases). Germline CDR1 is SGHTA and CDR2 is FQGNSA. V lost 1 base, J lost 5 bases, and 8 bases lay in between. The CDR3 loop spans 13 amino acids. The CDR3 DNA follows: TGTGCCAGCAGCTTAGACGGACAGACTGAAGCTTTCTTT. Its protein product is CASSLDGQTEAFF.

The chain employs TRBV5-1 and TRBJ2-1; 9 bases are shared with TRBD1. The CDR3 is 15 amino acids. Per the germline V gene, CDR1 is SGHRS and CDR2 is YFSETQ. Trimming cost V 5 bases and J 4 bases; bases outside gene matches: 7. Written as DNA, the CDR3 is TGCGCCAGCAGACAGGGGGCTTCTACTTACAATGAGCAGTTCTTC. Its translation is CASRQGASTYNEQFF.

V gene TRBV10-3 combines with J gene TRBJ2-1; 13 bases map to TRBD2. CDR1 and CDR2 from the germline V gene are ENHRY and SYGVKD. J was trimmed by 6 bases and V by 2 bases; bases with no gene match: 13. The CDR3 runs 19 residues. CDR3: CAISELPPLRTSGSNEQFF. The CDR3 coding sequence is TGTGCCATCAGTGAGCTGCCCCCACTTCGGACTAGCGGGAGCAATGAGCAGTTCTTC.

This chain links TRBV29-1 with TRBJ2-7, with D possibly TRBD2 on 5 matching bases. Germline-derived CDR1 and CDR2 are SQVTM and ANQGSEA. Trimming removed 7 bases at V and 3 bases at J, with 19 bases between. This CDR3 region has 14 residues. CDR3 DNA: TGCAGCGCCCGGGGTTATGACAAAAACTACGAGCAGTACTTC. Residues: CSARGYDKNYEQYF.

This sequence joins TRBV19 and TRBJ1-2, with 12 bases identical to TRBD1. This CDR3 contains 17 residues. J gave up 8 bases and V 6 bases, and 16 bases lay outside the gene matches. The germline CDR1 and CDR2 sequences are LNHDA and SQIVND (reference sequence). CDR3 sequence: CASRRGQGAILRSGYTF. CDR3 bases: TGTGCCAGTAGAAGGGGACAGGGGGCGATTTTACGGAGCGGCTACACCTTC.

The chain links TRBV29-1 to TRBJ2-3; D perhaps matches TRBD2 (5 bases). CDR3 length: 14 amino acids. From germline, CDR1 is SQVTM and CDR2 ANQGSEA. Trimming left V 4 bases short and J 2 bases short, with 13 bases between. CDR3 coding DNA: TGCAGCGTTGGGATCGGCGGGCTCACAGATACGCAGTATTTT. Its protein product is CSVGIGGLTDTQYF.

The V gene is TRBV19, the J gene TRBJ2-7, with D possibly being TRBD2 (5 bases). V gave up 5 bases and J gave up 1 base, with 15 bases separating them. Germline V gene sequence: CDR1 LNHDA, CDR2 SQIVND (reference sequence). The CDR3 covers 15 residues. DNA of the CDR3: TGTGCCAGTAGTGTGTGGGGAACGGGGTCCTACGAGCAGTACTTC. Protein sequence: CASSVWGTGSYEQYF.

This chain links TRBV10-3 with TRBJ2-3; D may be TRBD2 (5 bases). The germline V gene has CDR1 ENHRY and CDR2 SYGVKD. Trimming shortened V by 6 bases and J by 0 bases, and 13 bases separated the two germline ends. The CDR3 length is 15 residues. The CDR3 protein is CAISGRTSSTDTQYF. The CDR3 bases are TGTGCCATCAGCGGACGGACTTCTAGCACAGATACGCAGTATTTT.

This clone occurred a few times. The chain has TRBV5-1 and TRBJ2-3; no firm D call. The CDR3 has 15 residues. V was shortened by 3 bases and J by 1 base, with 12 bases between the two germline ends. Germline V gene lookup returns CDR1 SGHRS and CDR2 YFSETQ. The CDR3 reads CASSYLARGTDTQYF. The CDR3 DNA sequence: TGCGCCAGCAGCTATTTAGCTCGGGGCACAGATACGCAGTATTTT.

The chain couples TRBV5-1 to TRBJ1-6, with 9 bases fitting TRBD1. With 2 bases clipped from V and 4 bases from J, the junction kept 4 bases outside the gene matches. The CDR3 is made up of 16 amino acids. CDR1 is SGHRS and CDR2 is YFSETQ in the germline V gene. Written as DNA, the CDR3 is TGCGCCAGCAGCTTCGGGACAGGGTTGTATAATTCACCCCTCCACTTT. This codes for CASSFGTGLYNSPLHF.

The genes are TRBV5-5 and TRBJ1-5, with D possibly being TRBD1 (6 bases). Germline loops: CDR1 SGHKS, CDR2 YYEKEE (reference sequence). V lost 4 bases and J 7 bases, leaving 18 bases between the germline ends. There are 15 residues in the CDR3. The CDR3: CASSLGRGSGQPQHF. CDR3 sequence (DNA): TGTGCCAGCAGCCTGGGTAGGGGGTCAGGCCAGCCCCAGCATTTT. The whole variable domain, filled in from reference TRBV5-5 and TRBJ1-5, reads DAGVTQSPTHLIKTRGQQVTLRCSPISGHKSVSWYQQVLGQGPQFIFQYYEKEERGRGNFPDRFSARQFPNYSSELNVNALLLGDSALYLCASSLGRGSGQPQHFGDGTRLSIL.

The chain recombines TRBV29-1 with TRBJ1-1, with D hard to call. CDR3 length: 12 amino acids. The V gene's germline CDR1 is SQVTM and CDR2 ANQGSEA. Between the trimmed V and J ends, which lost 3 bases and 1 base, there was a span of 6 bases. CDR3 sequence (DNA): TGCAGCGTTGACAGAAAGAACACTGAAGCTTTCTTT. This encodes CSVDRKNTEAFF.

This chain links TRBV15 with TRBJ1-5; possibly TRBD1 for D (5 bases). The germline V gene has CDR1 LNHNV and CDR2 YYDKDF (reference sequence). The CDR3 runs 15 residues. V shed 0 bases and J shed 0 bases, with 6 bases lying between them. CDR3 region: CATSRERGSNQPQHF. The CDR3 nucleotides read TGTGCCACCAGCAGAGAAAGGGGTAGCAATCAGCCCCAGCATTTT.

The rearrangement uses TRBV5-1 and TRBJ2-5; D is unclear. The ends were cut back, 5 bases at V and 4 bases at J, with 9 bases in the middle. Per the germline V gene, CDR1 is SGHRS and CDR2 is YFSETQ. The CDR3 totals 12 residues. The CDR3 DNA reads TGCGCCAGCAGTCCGACTCCAGAGACCCAGTACTTC. Encoded protein: CASSPTPETQYF.

The CDR3 sequence: CASSDPTGSIRNEQYF. The CDR3 nucleotides read TGCGCCAGCAGCGACCCGACAGGGTCGATTAGGAACGAGCAGTACTTC. The rearrangement uses TRBV4-1 and TRBJ2-7, with TRBD1 identical over 7 bases. Germline trimming cut 5 bases from V and 5 bases from J; bases unmatched to any gene: 15. Germline V gene data show CDR1 as MGHRA and CDR2 as YSYEKL. The CDR3 has 16 amino acids.

The chain is built from TRBV6-1 and TRBJ2-7, with 11 bases aligning to TRBD1. The V gene end was trimmed by 6 bases and the J gene end by 3 bases; junction bases not matched to a gene: 4. CDR1 and CDR2 from the germline V gene are MNHNS and SASEGT. The CDR3 runs to 14 residues. The CDR3 DNA is TGTGCCAGCAGGAGTGGGACAGGGGGCTACGAGCAGTACTTC. It yields the protein CASRSGTGGYEQYF.

V usage is TRBV4-1 and J usage is TRBJ2-7, with D possibly being TRBD2 (6 bases). V shed 3 bases and J shed 3 bases, with 12 bases lying between them. Germline V lookup: CDR1 MGHRA, CDR2 YSYEKL. The CDR3 contains 14 residues. CDR3 in amino acids: CASSQERVLYEQYF. CDR3 in DNA: TGCGCCAGCAGCCAGGAGCGGGTCCTCTACGAGCAGTACTTC.

V usage is TRBV28 and J usage is TRBJ2-2, with 8 nucleotides matching TRBD1. This CDR3 has 16 residues. The germline V gene has CDR1 MDHEN and CDR2 SYDVKM. J gave up 2 bases and V 3 bases, and 5 bases lay outside the gene matches. CDR3 nucleotide sequence: TGTGCCAGCAGTTTGGGCGGACAGGGCAACACCGGGGAGCTGTTTTTT. Encoded protein: CASSLGGQGNTGELFF.

The V gene is TRBV19, the J gene TRBJ2-7, with 14 bases lining up with TRBD2. Germline lookup yields CDR1 LNHDA and CDR2 SQIVND (reference sequence). J lost 7 bases, V lost 4 bases, and 21 bases had no gene match. The CDR3 has 20 residues. CDR3 region: CASSTLGGLAGEAGDGEQYF. CDR3 DNA sequence: TGTGCCAGTAGTACACTTGGGGGACTAGCGGGAGAGGCAGGAGATGGAGAGCAGTACTTC.

This chain links TRBV5-1 with TRBJ1-1; 8 bases line up with TRBD1. V gave up 5 bases and J gave up 1 base; unmatched junction bases: 4. This CDR3 spans 14 amino acids. The V gene's germline CDR1 is SGHRS and CDR2 YFSETQ. The DNA for the CDR3 is TGCGCCAGCAGTAGGGACAGGCAGAACACTGAAGCTTTCTTT. This sequence encodes CASSRDRQNTEAFF.

J is TRBJ2-7 and V is TRBV10-3; 7 positions agree with TRBD2. CDR1 is ENHRY and CDR2 is SYGVKD in the germline V gene. After removal of 11 bases from V and 2 bases from J, the junction contained 9 bases not matched to a gene. This CDR3 region has 13 residues. The CDR3 DNA sequence: TGTGCCGGGGGGGGTAGCGGTGCCTACGAGCAGTACTTC. Encoded protein: CAGGGSGAYEQYF.

V is TRBV7-9 and J is TRBJ2-6, with a weak D call TRBD1 (5 bases). The V and J ends lost 2 bases and 0 bases respectively, with 14 bases between them. This CDR3 is built from 18 residues. Germline CDR1 is SEHNR and CDR2 is FQNEAQ (reference sequence). CDR3 in DNA: TGTGCCAGCAGCTTATGGGCAGGGCCCTTCTCTGGGGCCAACGTCCTGACTTTC. Amino acids: CASSLWAGPFSGANVLTF.

The rearrangement joins TRBV28 to TRBJ1-3; D is perhaps TRBD1 (5 bases). Germline V CDR1 and CDR2: MDHEN, SYDVKM. V lost 5 bases and J lost 4, with 12 bases in between. CDR3 length: 14 residues. CDR3 bases: TGTGCCAGCAGTAAGCCAGGGTTAGGAAACACCATATATTTT. It codes for CASSKPGLGNTIYF.